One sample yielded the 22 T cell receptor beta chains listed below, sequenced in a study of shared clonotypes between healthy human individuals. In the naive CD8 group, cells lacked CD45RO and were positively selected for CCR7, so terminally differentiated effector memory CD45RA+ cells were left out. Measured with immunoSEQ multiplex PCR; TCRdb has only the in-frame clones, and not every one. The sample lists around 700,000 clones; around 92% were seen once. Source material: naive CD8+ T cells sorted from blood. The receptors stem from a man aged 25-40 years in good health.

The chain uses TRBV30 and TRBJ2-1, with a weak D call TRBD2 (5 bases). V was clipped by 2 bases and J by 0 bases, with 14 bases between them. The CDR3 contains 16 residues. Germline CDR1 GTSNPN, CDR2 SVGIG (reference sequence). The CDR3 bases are TGTGCCTGGAGTTTTGGACTCAAACCCTCCTACAATGAGCAGTTCTTC. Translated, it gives CAWSFGLKPSYNEQFF.

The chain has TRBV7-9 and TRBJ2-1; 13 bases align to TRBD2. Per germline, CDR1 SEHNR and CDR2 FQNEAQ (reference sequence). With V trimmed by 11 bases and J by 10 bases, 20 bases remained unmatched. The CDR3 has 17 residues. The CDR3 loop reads CAYHKGTSGKPREEQFF. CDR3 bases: TGTGCCTACCACAAAGGGACTAGCGGGAAACCTAGGGAAGAGCAGTTCTTC.

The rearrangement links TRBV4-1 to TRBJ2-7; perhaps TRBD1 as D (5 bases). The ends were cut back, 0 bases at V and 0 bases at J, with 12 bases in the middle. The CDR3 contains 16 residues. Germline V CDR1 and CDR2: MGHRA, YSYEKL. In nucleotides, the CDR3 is TGCGCCAGCAGCCAAGATCAGGGCGGTAGCTCCTACGAGCAGTACTTC. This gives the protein CASSQDQGGSSYEQYF.

DNA for the CDR3: TGTGCCAGCAGTTACAGGGGTGGGGGTGAAAACATTCAGTACTTC. It specifies CASSYRGGGENIQYF. V is TRBV6-5 and J is TRBJ2-4; D possibly matches TRBD1 or TRBD2 (5 bases each). The germline V gene has CDR1 MNHEY and CDR2 SVGAGI. Trimming removed 2 bases from V and 5 bases from J, with 13 bases in between. The CDR3 is 15 amino acids.

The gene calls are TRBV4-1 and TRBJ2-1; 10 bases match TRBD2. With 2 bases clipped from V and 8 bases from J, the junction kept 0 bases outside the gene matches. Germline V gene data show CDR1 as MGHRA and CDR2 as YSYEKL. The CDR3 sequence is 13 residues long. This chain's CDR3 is CASSQLAGDEQFF. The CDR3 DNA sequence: TGCGCCAGCAGCCAACTAGCGGGAGATGAGCAGTTCTTC.

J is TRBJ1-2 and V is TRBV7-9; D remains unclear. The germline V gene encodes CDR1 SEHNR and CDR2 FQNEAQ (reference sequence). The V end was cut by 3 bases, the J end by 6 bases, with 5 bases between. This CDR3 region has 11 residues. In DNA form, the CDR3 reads TGTGCCAGCAGCTTTAAGGATGGCTACACCTTC. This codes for CASSFKDGYTF.

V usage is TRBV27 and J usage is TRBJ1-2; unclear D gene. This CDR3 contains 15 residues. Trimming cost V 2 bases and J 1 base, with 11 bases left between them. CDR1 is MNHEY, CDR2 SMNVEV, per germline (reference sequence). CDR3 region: CASSLTRDLNYGYTF. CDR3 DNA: TGTGCCAGCAGTTTAACACGCGATCTTAACTATGGCTACACCTTC.

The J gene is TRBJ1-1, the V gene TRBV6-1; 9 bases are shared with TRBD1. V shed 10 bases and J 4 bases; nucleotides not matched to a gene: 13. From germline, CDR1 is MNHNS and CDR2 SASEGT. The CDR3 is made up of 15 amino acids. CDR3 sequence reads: CATRTGEVYLTEAFF. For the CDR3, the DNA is TGTGCCACGCGGACAGGGGAAGTATATCTCACTGAAGCTTTCTTT.

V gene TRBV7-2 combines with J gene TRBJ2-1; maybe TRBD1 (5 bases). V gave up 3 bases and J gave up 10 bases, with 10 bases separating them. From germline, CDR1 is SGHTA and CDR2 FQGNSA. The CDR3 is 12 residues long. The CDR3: CASSLSGKEQFF. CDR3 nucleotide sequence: TGTGCCAGCAGCTTGTCAGGGAAGGAGCAGTTCTTC.

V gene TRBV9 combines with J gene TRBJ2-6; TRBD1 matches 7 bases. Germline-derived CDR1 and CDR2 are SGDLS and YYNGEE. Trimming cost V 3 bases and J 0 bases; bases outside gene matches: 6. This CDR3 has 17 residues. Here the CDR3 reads CASSAGTANSGANVLTF. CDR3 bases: TGTGCCAGCAGCGCCGGGACAGCCAACTCTGGGGCCAACGTCCTGACTTTC.

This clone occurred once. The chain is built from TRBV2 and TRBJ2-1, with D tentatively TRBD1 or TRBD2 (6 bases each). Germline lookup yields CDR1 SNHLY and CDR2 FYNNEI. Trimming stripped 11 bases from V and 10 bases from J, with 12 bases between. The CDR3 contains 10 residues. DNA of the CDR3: TGTGCCTCCGGGGGCAAAGAGCAGTTCTTC. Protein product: CASGGKEQFF.

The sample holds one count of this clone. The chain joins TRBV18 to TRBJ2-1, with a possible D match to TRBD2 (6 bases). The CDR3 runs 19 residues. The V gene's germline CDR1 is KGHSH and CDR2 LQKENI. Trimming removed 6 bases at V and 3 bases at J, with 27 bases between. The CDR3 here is CASSGTWGGGGQDYNEQFF. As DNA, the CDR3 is TGTGCCAGCTCTGGTACTTGGGGCGGTGGAGGGCAAGACTACAATGAGCAGTTCTTC.

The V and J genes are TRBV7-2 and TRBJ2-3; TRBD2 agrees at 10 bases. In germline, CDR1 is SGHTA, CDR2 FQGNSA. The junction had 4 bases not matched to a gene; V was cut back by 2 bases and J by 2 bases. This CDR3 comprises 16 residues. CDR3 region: CASSLRLAGATDTQYF. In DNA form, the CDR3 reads TGTGCCAGCAGCTTAAGGCTAGCGGGAGCCACAGATACGCAGTATTTT. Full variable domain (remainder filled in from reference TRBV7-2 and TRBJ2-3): GAGVSQSPSNKVTEKGKDVELRCDPISGHTALYWYRQSLGQGLEFLIYFQGNSAPDKSGLPSDRFSAERTGGSVSTLTIQRTQQEDSAVYLCASSLRLAGATDTQYFGPGTRLTVL.

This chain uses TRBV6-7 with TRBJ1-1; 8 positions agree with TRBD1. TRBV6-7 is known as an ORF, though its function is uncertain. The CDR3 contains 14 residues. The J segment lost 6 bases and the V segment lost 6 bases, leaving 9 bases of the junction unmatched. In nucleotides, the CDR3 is TGTGCCAGCAGGTCTGACAGGGGTATCCCTGAAGCTTTCTTT. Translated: CASRSDRGIPEAFF.

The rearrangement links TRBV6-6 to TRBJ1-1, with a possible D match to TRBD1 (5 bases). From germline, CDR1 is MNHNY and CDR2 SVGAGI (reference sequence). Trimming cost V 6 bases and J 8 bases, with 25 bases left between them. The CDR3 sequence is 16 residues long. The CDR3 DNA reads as TGTGCCAGCAGCAACCCACCCTGGGGGGGGATCGGCGAAGCTTTCTTT. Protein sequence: CASSNPPWGGIGEAFF.

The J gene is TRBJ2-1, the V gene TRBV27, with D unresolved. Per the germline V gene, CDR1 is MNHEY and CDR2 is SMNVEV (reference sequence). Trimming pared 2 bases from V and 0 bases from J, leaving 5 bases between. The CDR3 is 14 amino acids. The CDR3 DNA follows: TGTGCCAGCAGTTTAATGAGCTCCTACAATGAGCAGTTCTTC. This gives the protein CASSLMSSYNEQFF.

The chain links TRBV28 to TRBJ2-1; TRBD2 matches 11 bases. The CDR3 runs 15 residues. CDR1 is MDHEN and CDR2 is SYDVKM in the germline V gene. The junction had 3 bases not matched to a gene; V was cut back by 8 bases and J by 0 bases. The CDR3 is CASRGLAGSYNEQFF. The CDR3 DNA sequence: TGTGCCAGCCGAGGACTAGCGGGCTCCTACAATGAGCAGTTCTTC.

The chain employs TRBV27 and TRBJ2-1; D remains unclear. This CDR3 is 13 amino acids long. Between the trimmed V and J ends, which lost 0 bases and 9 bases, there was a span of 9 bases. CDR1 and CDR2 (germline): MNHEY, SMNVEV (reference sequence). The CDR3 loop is CASSLSRQLEQFF. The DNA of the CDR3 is TGTGCCAGCAGTTTATCTCGCCAGCTTGAGCAGTTCTTC.

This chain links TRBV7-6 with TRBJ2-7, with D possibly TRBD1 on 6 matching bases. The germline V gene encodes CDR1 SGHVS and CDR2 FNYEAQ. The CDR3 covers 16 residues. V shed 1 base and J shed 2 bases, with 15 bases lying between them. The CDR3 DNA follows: TGTGCCAGCAGCTTAGTGGCCTCGGGACAAACCTACGAGCAGTACTTC. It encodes CASSLVASGQTYEQYF.

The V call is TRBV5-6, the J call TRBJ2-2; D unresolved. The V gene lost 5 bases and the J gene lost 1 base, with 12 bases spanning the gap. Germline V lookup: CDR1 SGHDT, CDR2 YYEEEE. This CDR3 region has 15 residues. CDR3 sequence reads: CASRFTLKNTGELFF. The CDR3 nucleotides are TGTGCCAGCAGGTTCACTCTGAAGAACACCGGGGAGCTGTTTTTT. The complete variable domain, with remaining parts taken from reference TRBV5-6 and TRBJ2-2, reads DAGVTQSPTHLIKTRGQQVTLRCSPKSGHDTVSWYQQALGQGPQFIFQYYEEEERQRGNFPDRFSGHQFPNYSSELNVNALLLGDSALYLCASRFTLKNTGELFFGEGSRLTVL.

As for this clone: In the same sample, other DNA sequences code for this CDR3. CDR3: CASSLPGTGFYEQYF. As DNA, the CDR3 is TGTGCCAGCAGTTTACCCGGGACAGGCTTCTACGAGCAGTACTTC. The J gene is TRBJ2-7, the V gene TRBV28, with TRBD1 matching 8 bases. Trimming removed 2 bases from V and 3 bases from J; junction bases left unmatched: 6. CDR3 length equals 15 residues. Per the germline V gene, CDR1 is MDHEN and CDR2 is SYDVKM.

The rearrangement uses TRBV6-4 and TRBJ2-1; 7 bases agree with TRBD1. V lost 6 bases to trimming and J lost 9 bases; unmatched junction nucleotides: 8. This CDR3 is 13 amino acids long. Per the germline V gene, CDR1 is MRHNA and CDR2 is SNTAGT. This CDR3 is CASSQGVWTEQFF. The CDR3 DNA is TGTGCCAGCAGCCAGGGGGTCTGGACTGAGCAGTTCTTC.